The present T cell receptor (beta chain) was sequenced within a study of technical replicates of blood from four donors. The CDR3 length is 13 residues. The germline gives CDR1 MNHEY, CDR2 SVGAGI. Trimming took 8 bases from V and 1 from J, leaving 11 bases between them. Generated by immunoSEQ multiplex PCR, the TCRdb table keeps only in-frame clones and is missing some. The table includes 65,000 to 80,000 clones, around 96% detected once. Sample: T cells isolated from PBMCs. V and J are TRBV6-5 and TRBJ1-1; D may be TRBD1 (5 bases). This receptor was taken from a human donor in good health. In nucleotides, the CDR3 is TGTGCCAGCGTGGGGCAGGGGAACACTGAAGCTTTCTTT. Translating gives CASVGQGNTEAFF.